The rows below give T cell receptor beta chains drawn from one sample of a study of CD8 T cells in ankylosing spondylitis. TCRdb recomputed calls from the 5' RACE reads with MiXCR, one row per CDR3 protein. The sample includes some 330,000 distinct CDR3 sequences, less than 10% of them seen just once. The sequencing input was blood, either unsorted or a sorted T cell fraction (not recorded which). These receptors were obtained from a male donor with ankylosing spondylitis. Each CDR3 is given with its conserved first and last residue. Fields, in order: J gene, D gene, clone size, V gene, CDR3 DNA, CDR3 protein. The D gene is left open where the match is weak. Only part of the rows carry a size: once, few, many, or a class if the clone is expanded.

J: TRBJ2-3; D: TRBD2; size: .; V: TRBV7-3; DNA: TGTGCCAGCAGCTTAAAGGGACTAGCGGGAGGGCCCTCTTTGATAGATACGCAGTATTTT; CDR3: CASSLKGLAGGPSLIDTQYF
J: TRBJ2-5; D: TRBD1; size: few; V: TRBV4-1; DNA: TGCGCCAGCAGCCAAGAAAGCGGGACAGGGGGAGAGACCCAGTACTTC; CDR3: CASSQESGTGGETQYF
J: TRBJ1-5; D: .; size: few; V: TRBV5-1; DNA: TGCGCCAGCAGCTCGACGGGGGGAGATAATCAGCCCCAGCATTTT; CDR3: CASSSTGGDNQPQHF
J: TRBJ1-3; D: .; size: few; V: TRBV12-3/TRBV12-4; DNA: TGTGCCAGCAGTTTAGAAGTTGTGATGGGGCGAGGAAACACCATATATTTT; CDR3: CASSLEVVMGRGNTIYF
J: TRBJ1-4; D: .; size: many; V: TRBV27; DNA: TGTGCCAGCAGTTCTGGGTCAGCTAATGAAAAACTGTTTTTT; CDR3: CASSSGSANEKLFF
J: TRBJ1-1; D: .; size: many; V: TRBV5-1; DNA: TGCGCCAGCAGCTTGGTGCCGGGGCGGACTGAAGCTTTCTTT; CDR3: CASSLVPGRTEAFF
J: TRBJ2-1; D: .; size: .; V: TRBV6-5; DNA: TGTGCCAGCAGTTACTCCGGGACTGCTTCCTACAATGAGCAGTTCTTC; CDR3: CASSYSGTASYNEQFF
J: TRBJ1-1; D: .; size: few; V: TRBV7-3; DNA: TGTGCCAGCAGCTTGACAATGAACACTGAAGCTTTCTTT; CDR3: CASSLTMNTEAFF
J: TRBJ2-1; D: TRBD1; size: few; V: TRBV12-3/TRBV12-4; DNA: TGTGCCAGCAGCGGGACAGGGGGCCACAATGAGCAGTTCTTC; CDR3: CASSGTGGHNEQFF
J: TRBJ1-6; D: .; size: .; V: TRBV7-2; DNA: TGTGCCAGCAGCTTAAGTTATGCGAATTCACCCCTCCACTTT; CDR3: CASSLSYANSPLHF
J: TRBJ1-1; D: TRBD1; size: .; V: TRBV15; DNA: TGTGCCACCAGCAGAGACGAGGGGGCGATGACTGAAGCTTTCTTT; CDR3: CATSRDEGAMTEAFF
J: TRBJ2-7; D: .; size: .; V: TRBV28; DNA: TGTGCCAGCGGCTCGGTCGGCCAGGTACCCTACGAGCAGTACTTC; CDR3: CASGSVGQVPYEQYF
J: TRBJ2-7; D: TRBD2; size: few; V: TRBV20-1; DNA: TGCAGTGCTAGGGGGGTCAGCGGGATCTACGAGCAGTACTTC; CDR3: CSARGVSGIYEQYF
J: TRBJ1-5; D: .; size: .; V: TRBV12-3/TRBV12-4; DNA: TGTGCCAGCAGTTTAGCCCGGGGCCCTCAGCCCCAGCATTTT; CDR3: CASSLARGPQPQHF
J: TRBJ2-1; D: TRBD2; size: .; V: TRBV11-1; DNA: TGTGCCAGCAGCTTAGGGGGGACTAGCGGGAGATCTTACAATGAGCAGTTCTTC; CDR3: CASSLGGTSGRSYNEQFF